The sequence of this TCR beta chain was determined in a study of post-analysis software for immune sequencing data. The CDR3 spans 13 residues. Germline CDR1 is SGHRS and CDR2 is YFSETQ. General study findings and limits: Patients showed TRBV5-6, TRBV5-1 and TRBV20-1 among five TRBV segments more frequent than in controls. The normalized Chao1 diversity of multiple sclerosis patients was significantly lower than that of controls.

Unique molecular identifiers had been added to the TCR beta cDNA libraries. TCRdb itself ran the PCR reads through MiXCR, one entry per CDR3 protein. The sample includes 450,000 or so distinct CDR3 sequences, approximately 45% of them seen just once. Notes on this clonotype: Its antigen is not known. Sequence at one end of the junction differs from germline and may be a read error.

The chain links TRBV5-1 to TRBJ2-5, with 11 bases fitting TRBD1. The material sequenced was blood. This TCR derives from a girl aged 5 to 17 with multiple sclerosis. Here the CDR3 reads CASSLDRGQTRYF. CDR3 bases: TGCGCCAGCAGTCTGGACAGGGGGCAGACCCGGTACTTC.